The clone carrying this T cell receptor beta chain has just a few counts. Its matching antigen is unknown. The data stem from a study of post-analysis software for immune sequencing data. General study findings and limits: TRBV segments more frequent in patients than in controls numbered a few and included TRBV5-6, TRBV5-1 and TRBV20-1. Compared with controls, patients showed significantly lower normalized Chao1 diversity.

Sequencing libraries made from TCR beta cDNA carried unique molecular identifiers. TCRdb passed the PCR reads through MiXCR, listing each CDR3 protein once. The table has 350,000 to 450,000 distinct CDR3 sequences, 30% to 40% seen once. Germline CDR1 reads SQVTM; CDR2 reads ANQGSEA. The CDR3 spans 10 residues. The V segment lost 5 bases and the J segment 13 bases; nucleotides outside the gene matches: 5. This receptor was taken from a girl aged 2 to 10 with multiple sclerosis. The chain links TRBV29-1 to TRBJ2-1; TRBD1 matches 7 bases. The specimen was blood. The CDR3: CSVRDSKQFF. CDR3 in DNA: TGCAGCGTTAGGGACAGCAAACAGTTCTTC.